This entry lists 24 T cell receptor delta chains sequenced from one sample in a study of Vδ1+ human thymocytes. Notes on the study in general: In the thymus, TRG and TRD repertoires looked highly polyclonal with Gaussian CDR3 lengths.

The template was reverse-transcribed extracted RNA. Pooled V-gene forward primers with one constant-region reverse primer generated the CDR3 amplicons by multiplex PCR. TCRdb reran clone calling via CATT on the multiplex PCR reads. The table has around 60,000 delta-chain clones, roughly 16% seen once. These receptors have no identified antigens. The sequenced sample consisted of Vdelta1+ gamma-delta thymocytes from the thymus. Noted subset: FACS-sorted CD3+ TCRalphabeta- TCRVdelta1+ TCRVdelta2- thymocytes. The receptors originated from a girl less than two years old who had congenital heart surgery.

This clone was found a few times. Possible read error: a much larger clone is one base away. The rearrangement joins TRDV2 to TRDJ1, with 13 bases matching TRDD3. The CDR3 sequence is 19 residues long. Looked up from germline, CDR1 is GEAIGNYY and CDR2 is EKD. V lost 0 bases and J lost 2; bases outside the gene matches: 11. The CDR3 region has the DNA TGTGCCTGTGACACCGGGACTGGGGGATACGCAGCGGGGACCGATAAACTCATCTTT. Amino acid sequence: CACDTGTGGYAAGTDKLIF.

The V call is TRDV2, the J call TRDJ1, with TRDD3 matching over 12 bases. Germline V gives CDR1 GEAIGNYY, CDR2 EKD. Trimming removed 3 bases from V and 11 bases from J; junction bases left unmatched: 12. The CDR3 is made up of 15 amino acids. As DNA, the CDR3 is TGTGCCTGTGACCTCGTACTGGGGGATACCCCCCGGCTCATCTTT. This translates into CACDLVLGDTPRLIF.

This clone was counted ten times or more. The chain combines TRDV2 with TRDJ1, with 10 bases that match TRDD3. The CDR3 totals 17 residues. V shed 0 bases, J shed 7 bases, and the junction held 13 bases outside the gene matches. Germline CDR1 GEAIGNYY, CDR2 EKD. CDR3 in amino acids: CACDTGPNTGGCIKLIF. CDR3 in DNA: TGTGCCTGTGACACCGGCCCGAACACTGGGGGATGTATTAAACTCATCTTT.

This chain links TRDV1 with TRDJ1, with 13 bases identical to TRDD3. With V trimmed by 0 bases and J by 2 bases, 15 bases remained unmatched. Per germline, CDR1 TSWWSYY and CDR2 QGS. This CDR3 spans 21 amino acids. This CDR3 reads CALGELLDWGIRGVETDKLIF. CDR3 DNA sequence: TGTGCTCTTGGGGAACTCCTGGACTGGGGGATACGGGGTGTGGAGACCGATAAACTCATCTTT.

This clone was counted between two and nine times. This chain joins TRDV1 and TRDJ1; perhaps TRDD2 as D (5 bases). This CDR3 region has 20 residues. V was cut by 0 bases and J by 4 bases, with 27 bases left in between. Germline CDR1 is TSWWSYY and CDR2 is QGS. CDR3 sequence (DNA): TGTGCTCTTGGGGAACTAAGACTGCTTCCGCCCAAATCTATTTACGATAAACTCATCTTT. Translation: CALGELRLLPPKSIYDKLIF.

This clone was seen a handful of times. The chain has TRDV1 and TRDJ1, with D possibly matching TRDD3 (6 bases). The CDR3 is 15 residues long. CDR1 is TSWWSYY, CDR2 QGS, per germline. V lost 2 bases to trimming and J lost 1 base, with 11 bases between them. CDR3 coding DNA: TGTGCTCTTGGGGAAGAAGGGGGACCCACCGATAAACTCATCTTT. Translation gives CALGEEGGPTDKLIF.

This clone was seen a few times. The chain carries TRDV1 and TRDJ1; 9 bases are a match to TRDD3. Trimming at V came to 4 bases and at J to 0 bases, leaving 18 bases not matched to a gene. The germline CDR1 and CDR2 sequences are TSWWSYY and QGS. CDR3 length: 20 residues. The CDR3 is CALGAPPRTGGKLYTDKLIF. CDR3 nucleotides: TGTGCTCTTGGGGCGCCTCCCCGTACTGGGGGAAAACTGTACACCGATAAACTCATCTTT.

This clone turned up a few times. This rearrangement joins TRDV1 to TRDJ1; no clear D gene. The CDR3 is made up of 15 amino acids. The V end was cut by 0 bases, the J end by 7 bases, with 15 bases between. The germline V gene encodes CDR1 TSWWSYY and CDR2 QGS. In DNA form, the CDR3 reads TGTGCTCTTGGGGAACTTAAAGCCTCTGTCGGTAAACTCATCTTT. Translating it yields CALGELKASVGKLIF.

The chain recombines TRDV1 with TRDJ1; TRDD3 matches at 7 bases. The CDR3 covers 20 residues. Per germline, CDR1 TSWWSYY and CDR2 QGS. Unmatched junction bases numbered 23, after V lost 5 bases and J lost 2 bases. The CDR3, as DNA: TGTGCTCTTGGGCCGCCTCAAAAAGGGGGATCACAAAGCGATACCGATAAACTCATCTTT. This gives the protein CALGPPQKGGSQSDTDKLIF.

J is TRDJ1 and V is TRDV1; 9 bases map to TRDD2. The CDR3 contains 21 residues. J gave up 0 bases and V 3 bases, and 20 bases lay outside the gene matches. The germline V gene has CDR1 TSWWSYY and CDR2 QGS. In DNA, the CDR3 is TGTGCTCTTGGGGAGACCGCCTTCCTACACCTTTGTACCCCGTACACCGATAAACTCATCTTT. Amino acids: CALGETAFLHLCTPYTDKLIF.

The chain uses TRDV1 and TRDJ1; 13 bases agree with TRDD3. Trimming cost V 1 base and J 0 bases; bases outside gene matches: 20. Looked up from germline, CDR1 is TSWWSYY and CDR2 is QGS. This CDR3 has 23 amino acids. CDR3 sequence: CALGEHRRYRTGGYASNTDKLIF. CDR3 bases: TGTGCTCTTGGGGAACACCGCCGCTACCGTACTGGGGGATACGCGTCGAACACCGATAAACTCATCTTT.

A few counts support this clone. This chain joins TRDV2 and TRDJ1, with 8 bases lining up with TRDD3. Trimming took 7 bases from V and 0 from J; bases not matched to a gene: 12. CDR3 length: 16 amino acids. Germline values: CDR1 GEAIGNYY, CDR2 EKD. This CDR3 is CACPFALGGNTDKLIF. In DNA form, the CDR3 reads TGTGCCTGCCCTTTTGCACTGGGGGGTAACACCGATAAACTCATCTTT.

J is TRDJ1 and V is TRDV1; D may be TRDD2 or TRDD3 (5 bases each). CDR1 and CDR2 (germline): TSWWSYY, QGS. V lost 7 bases, J lost 0 bases, and 24 bases lay in between. This CDR3 spans 18 amino acids. CDR3 DNA sequence: TGTGCTCTTGTACGCCCTACCTGGCTACGGGGGGACACCGATAAACTCATCTTT. Translation: CALVRPTWLRGDTDKLIF.

J is TRDJ1 and V is TRDV2, with a possible D match to TRDD3 (10 bases). V lost 6 bases and J lost 0, with 28 bases in between. The CDR3 contains 19 residues. CDR1 and CDR2 from the germline V gene are GEAIGNYY and EKD. The CDR3 region has the DNA TGTGCCTGTTACCTTCCTACCCGTACTGGGGGATTGAACACCGATAAACTCATCTTT. Its translation: CACYLPTRTGGLNTDKLIF.

The table lists this clone with a few counts. The chain uses TRDV1 and TRDJ1; D ambiguous. This CDR3 contains 14 residues. V dropped 5 bases and J dropped 0 bases, with 10 bases sitting between them. Germline V gives CDR1 TSWWSYY, CDR2 QGS. CDR3 amino acids: CALGNCPYTDKLIF. CDR3 nucleotides: TGTGCTCTTGGGAACTGCCCGTACACCGATAAACTCATCTTT.

This clone was picked up a small number of times. The chain joins TRDV1 to TRDJ1, with 8 positions matching TRDD3. J gave up 0 bases and V 2 bases, and 29 bases lay outside the gene matches. The CDR3 spans 24 residues. Germline values: CDR1 TSWWSYY, CDR2 QGS. As DNA, the CDR3 is TGTGCTCTTGGGGAAACCGTCCTGCGACTGTTTTCCTTGGGGGATGGGACGTACACCGATAAACTCATCTTT. Translating it yields CALGETVLRLFSLGDGTYTDKLIF.

This chain connects TRDV1 to TRDJ1; D is possibly TRDD2 (5 bases). CDR3 length equals 17 residues. V lost 2 bases to trimming and J lost 0 bases, with 16 bases between them. Germline CDR1 and CDR2: TSWWSYY and QGS. The CDR3: CALGEGPYPHYTDKLIF. The CDR3 DNA follows: TGTGCTCTTGGGGAAGGTCCCTACCCCCACTACACCGATAAACTCATCTTT.

V gene TRDV1 combines with J gene TRDJ1; D is possibly TRDD3 (5 bases). In germline, CDR1 is TSWWSYY, CDR2 QGS. Trimming removed 1 base from V and 3 bases from J, with 18 bases in between. The CDR3 contains 17 residues. The CDR3 loop reads CALGEPTGSRTADKLIF. CDR3 sequence (DNA): TGTGCTCTTGGGGAACCGACGGGATCCCGGACGGCCGATAAACTCATCTTT.

V and J are TRDV1 and TRDJ1; 9 bases are shared with TRDD3. The CDR3 is made up of 23 amino acids. Germline loops: CDR1 TSWWSYY, CDR2 QGS. The V and J ends lost 5 bases and 8 bases, in that order; junction bases with no gene match: 36. The CDR3 nucleotides are TGTGCTCTTGGGATCCCTTGGGTAAGAAGTGCCGGGGTACTCGGGGATACGCTGAGGAAACTCATCTTT. It specifies CALGIPWVRSAGVLGDTLRKLIF.

This clone was seen a few times. The DNA is left out, because the CDR3 cannot be placed on it with certainty; the CDR3 is given as TCRdb lists it. This chain joins TRAV29/DV5 and TRDJ1; the table's D call of TRDD3 was not tested on the DNA. With termini counted, the CDR3 has 22 amino acids. Germline CDR1 NSMFDY, CDR2 ISSIKDK. CDR3 protein: CSVLLCSDPGDLGDTQTDKLIF.

V usage is TRDV1 and J usage is TRDJ1, with 9 positions matching TRDD3. This CDR3 has 22 amino acids. V trimming: 6 bases; J trimming: 0 bases; junction bases outside the gene matches: 26. Germline V lookup: CDR1 TSWWSYY, CDR2 QGS. The CDR3 DNA follows: TGTGCTCTTGGCATATTCATCCCTTCCCCGGCAGTACTGGGGGACTACACCGATAAACTCATCTTT. Amino acid sequence: CALGIFIPSPAVLGDYTDKLIF.

The chain employs TRDV1 and TRDJ1; 8 nucleotides line up with TRDD3. Germline V gene data show CDR1 as TSWWSYY and CDR2 as QGS. This CDR3 is built from 23 residues. V gave up 4 bases and J gave up 0 bases; unmatched junction bases: 28. Here the CDR3 DNA reads TGTGCTCTTGGGGGCTGCTTAATCCGGGCTCAGGGACGGGGATACCAGTACACCGATAAACTCATCTTT. It encodes CALGGCLIRAQGRGYQYTDKLIF.

This clone turned up a few times. V usage is TRDV1 and J usage is TRDJ1; TRDD3 matches at 13 bases. CDR1 TSWWSYY and CDR2 QGS come from the germline V gene. This CDR3 contains 22 residues. J lost 0 bases, V lost 3 bases, and 19 bases had no gene match. The CDR3 DNA reads TGTGCTCTTGGGGACTCGACCTTACTGGGGGATACGACCAACGGGAACACCGATAAACTCATCTTT. Residues: CALGDSTLLGDTTNGNTDKLIF.

About this clone itself: A junction boundary mismatches the germline segment, possibly from a read error. The chain uses TRDV1 and TRDJ1; a possible D gene is TRDD3 (7 bases). The CDR3 contains 23 residues. The germline V gene has CDR1 TSWWSYY and CDR2 QGS. As DNA, the CDR3 is TGTGCCCTTGGGGTCACGGCCTTCCCTCCAAACCCTAAGGGGGGGATCTGCACCGATAAACTCATCTTT. Translation: CALGVTAFPPNPKGGICTDKLIF.